This TCR beta chain is from a study of CD8 T cells in Susac syndrome. Reverse transcription used about 0.45 to 1 ug RNA and random hexamers. TCRdb itself ran the immunoSEQ multiplex PCR reads through MiXCR, one entry per CDR3 protein. The profile shows approximately 120,000 distinct CDR3 sequences, around 93% of them singletons. Negative isolation yielded the CD8+ and CD4+ T cells, while FACS enriched the TEMRA cells. This CDR3 region has 13 residues. Germline V lookup: CDR1 GTSNPN, CDR2 SVGIG (reference sequence). The ends were cut back, 2 bases at V and 1 base at J, with 8 bases in the middle. The rearrangement links TRBV30 to TRBJ1-1; tentative D call: TRBD1 (6 bases). The receptor was isolated from a human donor in good health. Sequencing input: CD8+ T cells from PBMCs. CDR3: CAWSRTENTEAFF. In nucleotides, the CDR3 is TGTGCCTGGAGTCGGACAGAGAACACTGAAGCTTTCTTT.